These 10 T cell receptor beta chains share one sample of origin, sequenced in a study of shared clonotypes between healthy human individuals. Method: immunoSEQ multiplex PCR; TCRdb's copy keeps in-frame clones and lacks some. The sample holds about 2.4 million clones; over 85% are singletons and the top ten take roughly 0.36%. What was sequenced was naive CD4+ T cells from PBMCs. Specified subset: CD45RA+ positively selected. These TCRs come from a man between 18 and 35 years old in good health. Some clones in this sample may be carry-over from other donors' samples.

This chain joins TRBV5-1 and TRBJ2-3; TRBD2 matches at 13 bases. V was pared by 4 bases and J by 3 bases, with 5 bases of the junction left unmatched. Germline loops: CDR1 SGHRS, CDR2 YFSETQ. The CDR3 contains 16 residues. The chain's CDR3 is CASSGGTSGITDTQYF. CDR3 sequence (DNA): TGCGCCAGCAGCGGGGGGACTAGCGGGATTACAGATACGCAGTATTTT.

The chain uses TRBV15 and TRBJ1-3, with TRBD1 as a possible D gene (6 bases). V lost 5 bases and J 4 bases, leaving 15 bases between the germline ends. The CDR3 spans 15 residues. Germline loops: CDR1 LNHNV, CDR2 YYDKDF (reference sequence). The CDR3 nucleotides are TGTGCCACCAGCCGATTGGGGGGCGTCGGAAACACCATATATTTT. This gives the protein CATSRLGGVGNTIYF.

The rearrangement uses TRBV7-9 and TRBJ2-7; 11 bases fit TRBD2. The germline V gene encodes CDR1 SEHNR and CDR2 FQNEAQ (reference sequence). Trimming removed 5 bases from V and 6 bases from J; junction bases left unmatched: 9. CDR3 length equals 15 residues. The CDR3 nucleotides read TGTGCCAGCAGCGGGGGGACTAGCGGTATGGGCGAGCAGTACTTC. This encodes CASSGGTSGMGEQYF.

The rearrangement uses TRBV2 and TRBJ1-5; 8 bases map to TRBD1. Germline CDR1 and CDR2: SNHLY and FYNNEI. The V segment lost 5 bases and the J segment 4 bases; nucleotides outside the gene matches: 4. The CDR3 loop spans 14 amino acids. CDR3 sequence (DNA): TGTGCCAGCAGTTTCACAGGGGGGAATCAGCCCCAGCATTTT. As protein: CASSFTGGNQPQHF.

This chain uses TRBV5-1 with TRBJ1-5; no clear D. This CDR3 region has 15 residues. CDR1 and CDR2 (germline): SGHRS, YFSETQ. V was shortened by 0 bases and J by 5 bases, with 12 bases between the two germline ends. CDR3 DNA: TGCGCCAGCAGCTTGGGGGGTGTCGGTGATCAGCCCCAGCATTTT. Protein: CASSLGGVGDQPQHF.

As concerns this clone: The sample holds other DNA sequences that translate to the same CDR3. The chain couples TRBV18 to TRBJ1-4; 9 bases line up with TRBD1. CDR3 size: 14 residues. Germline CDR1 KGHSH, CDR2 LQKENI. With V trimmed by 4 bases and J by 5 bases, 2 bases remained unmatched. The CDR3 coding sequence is TGTGCCAGCTCACTAGGACAGGGGAATGAAAAACTGTTTTTT. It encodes CASSLGQGNEKLFF.

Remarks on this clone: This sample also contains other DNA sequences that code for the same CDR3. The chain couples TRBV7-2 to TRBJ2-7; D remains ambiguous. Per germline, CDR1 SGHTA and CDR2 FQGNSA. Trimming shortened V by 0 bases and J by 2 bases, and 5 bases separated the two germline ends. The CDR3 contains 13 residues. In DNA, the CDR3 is TGTGCCAGCAGCTTAGCGGGCACCTACGAGCAGTACTTC. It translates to CASSLAGTYEQYF.

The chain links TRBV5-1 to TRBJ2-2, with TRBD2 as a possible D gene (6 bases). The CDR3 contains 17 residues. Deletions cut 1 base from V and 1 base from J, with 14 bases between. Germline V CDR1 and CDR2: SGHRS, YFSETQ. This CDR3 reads CASSLSIAGMNTGELFF. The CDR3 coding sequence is TGCGCCAGCAGCTTGAGTATTGCGGGAATGAACACCGGGGAGCTGTTTTTT. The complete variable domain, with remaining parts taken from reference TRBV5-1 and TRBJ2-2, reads KAGVTQTPRYLIKTRGQQVTLSCSPISGHRSVSWYQQTPGQGLQFLFEYFSETQRNKGNFPGRFSGRQFSNSRSEMNVSTLELGDSALYLCASSLSIAGMNTGELFFGEGSRLTVL.

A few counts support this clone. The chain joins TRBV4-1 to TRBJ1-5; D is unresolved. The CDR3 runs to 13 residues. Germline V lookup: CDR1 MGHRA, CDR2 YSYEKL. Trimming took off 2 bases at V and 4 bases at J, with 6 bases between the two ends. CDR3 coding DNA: TGCGCCAGCAGCCAAAGTATTAATCAGCCCCAGCATTTT. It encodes CASSQSINQPQHF.

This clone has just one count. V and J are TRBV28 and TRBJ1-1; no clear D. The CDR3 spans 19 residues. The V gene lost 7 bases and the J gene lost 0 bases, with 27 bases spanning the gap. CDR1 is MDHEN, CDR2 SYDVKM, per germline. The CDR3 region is CASTRRVLNQLLMNTEAFF. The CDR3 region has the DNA TGTGCCAGCACCCGAAGGGTCCTCAACCAGCTCTTGATGAACACTGAAGCTTTCTTT.